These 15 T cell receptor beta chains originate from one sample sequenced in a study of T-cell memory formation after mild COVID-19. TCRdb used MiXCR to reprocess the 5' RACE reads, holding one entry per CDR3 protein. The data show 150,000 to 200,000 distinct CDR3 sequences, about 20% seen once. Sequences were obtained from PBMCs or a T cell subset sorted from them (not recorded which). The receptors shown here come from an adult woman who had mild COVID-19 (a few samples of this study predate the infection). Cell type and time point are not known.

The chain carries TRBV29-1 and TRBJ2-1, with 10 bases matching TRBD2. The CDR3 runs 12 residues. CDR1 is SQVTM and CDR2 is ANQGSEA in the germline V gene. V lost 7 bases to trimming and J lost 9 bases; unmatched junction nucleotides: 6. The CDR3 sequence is CSALSGRGEQFF. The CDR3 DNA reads TGCAGCGCACTGAGCGGGAGGGGTGAGCAGTTCTTC.

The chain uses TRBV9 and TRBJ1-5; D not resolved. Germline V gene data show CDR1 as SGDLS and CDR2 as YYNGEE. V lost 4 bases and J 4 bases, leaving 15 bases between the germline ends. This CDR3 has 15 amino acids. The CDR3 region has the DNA TGTGCCAGCAGCTTGGACCTCGGCGGGAATCAGCCCCAGCATTTT. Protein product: CASSLDLGGNQPQHF.

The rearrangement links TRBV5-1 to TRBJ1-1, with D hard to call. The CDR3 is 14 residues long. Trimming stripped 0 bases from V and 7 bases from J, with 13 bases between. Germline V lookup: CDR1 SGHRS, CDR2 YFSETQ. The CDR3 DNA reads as TGCGCCAGCAGCTTGGGGTCCACAGATGGTGAAGCTTTCTTT. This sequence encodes CASSLGSTDGEAFF.

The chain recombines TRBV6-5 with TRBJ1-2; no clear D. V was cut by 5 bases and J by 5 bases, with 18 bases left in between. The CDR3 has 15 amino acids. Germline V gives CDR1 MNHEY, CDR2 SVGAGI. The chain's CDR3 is CASSLGVDFLYGYTF. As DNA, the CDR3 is TGTGCCAGCAGTCTTGGGGTAGATTTCCTTTATGGCTACACCTTC.

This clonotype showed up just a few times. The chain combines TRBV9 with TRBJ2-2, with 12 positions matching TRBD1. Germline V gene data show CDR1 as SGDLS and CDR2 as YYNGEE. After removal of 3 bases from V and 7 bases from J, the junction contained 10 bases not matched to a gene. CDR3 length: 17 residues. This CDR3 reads CASSAPGTGGAIGELFF. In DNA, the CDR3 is TGTGCCAGCAGCGCTCCCGGGACAGGGGGCGCGATCGGGGAGCTGTTTTTT.

CDR3 residues: CASSEGAGSYGYTF. DNA of the CDR3: TGTGCCAGTTCGGAAGGGGCAGGGTCGTATGGCTACACCTTC. The chain is built from TRBV6-5 and TRBJ1-2; a weak D match, TRBD1 (5 bases). V lost 9 bases to trimming and J lost 5 bases, with 19 bases between them. This CDR3 comprises 14 residues. The germline CDR1 and CDR2 sequences are MNHEY and SVGAGI.

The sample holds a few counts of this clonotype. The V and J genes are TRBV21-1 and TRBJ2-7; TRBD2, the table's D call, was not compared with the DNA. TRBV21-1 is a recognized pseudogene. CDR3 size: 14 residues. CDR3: CASSVNGKQYEQYF. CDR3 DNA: TGTGCCAGCAGCGTTAACGGGAAACAATACGAGCAGTACTTC.

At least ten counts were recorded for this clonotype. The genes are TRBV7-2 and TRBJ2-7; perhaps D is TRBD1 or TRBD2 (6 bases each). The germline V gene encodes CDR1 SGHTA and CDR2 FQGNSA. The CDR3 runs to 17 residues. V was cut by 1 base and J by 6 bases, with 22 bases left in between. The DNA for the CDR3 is TGTGCCAGCAGCTTAGGGTTGGGGGGCGGTGATCGCCCCGAGCAGTACTTC. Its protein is CASSLGLGGGDRPEQYF.

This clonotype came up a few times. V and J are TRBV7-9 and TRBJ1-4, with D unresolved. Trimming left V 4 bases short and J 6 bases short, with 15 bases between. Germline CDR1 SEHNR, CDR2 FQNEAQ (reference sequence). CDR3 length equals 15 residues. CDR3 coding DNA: TGTGCCAGCAGCTACCATCAAGACGGCGATGAAAAACTGTTTTTT. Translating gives CASSYHQDGDEKLFF.

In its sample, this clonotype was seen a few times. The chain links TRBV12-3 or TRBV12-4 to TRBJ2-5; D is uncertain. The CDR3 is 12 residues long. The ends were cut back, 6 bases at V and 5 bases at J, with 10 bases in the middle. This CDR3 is CASSLGAETQYF. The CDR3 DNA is TGTGCCAGCAGCCTCGGTGCCGAGACCCAGTACTTC.

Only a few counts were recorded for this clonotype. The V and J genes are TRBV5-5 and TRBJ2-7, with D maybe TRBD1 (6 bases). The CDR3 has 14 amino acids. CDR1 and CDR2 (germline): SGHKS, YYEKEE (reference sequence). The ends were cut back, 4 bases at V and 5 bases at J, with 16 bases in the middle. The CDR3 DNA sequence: TGTGCCAGCAGCACACGGACAGACGGGCACGAGCAGTACTTC. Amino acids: CASSTRTDGHEQYF.

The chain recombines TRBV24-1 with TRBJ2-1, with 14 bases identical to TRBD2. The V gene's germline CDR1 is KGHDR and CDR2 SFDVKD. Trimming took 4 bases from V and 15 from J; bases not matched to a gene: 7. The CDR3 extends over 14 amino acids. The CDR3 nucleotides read TGTGCCACCAGTGAATACGGACTAGCGGGAGGTCTGTTCTTC. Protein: CATSEYGLAGGLFF.

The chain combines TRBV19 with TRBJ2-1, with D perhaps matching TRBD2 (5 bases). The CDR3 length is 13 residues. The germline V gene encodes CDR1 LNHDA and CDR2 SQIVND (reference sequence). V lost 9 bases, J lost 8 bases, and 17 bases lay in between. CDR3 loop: CASNSALQDEQFF. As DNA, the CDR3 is TGTGCCAGCAATAGCGCGCTCCAAGATGAGCAGTTCTTC. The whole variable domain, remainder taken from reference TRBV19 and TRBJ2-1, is DGGITQSPKYLFRKEGQNVTLSCEQNLNHDAMYWYRQDPGQGLRLIYYSQIVNDFQKGDIAEGYSVSREKKESFPLTVTSAQKNPTAFYLCASNSALQDEQFFGPGTRLTVL.

CDR3 amino acids: CASSLDRGLETQYF. The DNA for the CDR3 is TGTGCCAGCAGCTTGGACAGGGGGCTTGAGACCCAGTACTTC. The rearrangement uses TRBV5-4 and TRBJ2-5, with TRBD1 identical over 9 bases. Losses at the gene ends were 0 bases for V and 5 bases for J; bases not matched to a gene: 2. CDR3 length equals 14 residues. CDR1 and CDR2 (germline): SGHNT, YYREEE (reference sequence). The full variable domain, completed using reference TRBV5-4 and TRBJ2-5, is ETGVTQSPTHLIKTRGQQVTLRCSSQSGHNTVSWYQQALGQGPQFIFQYYREEENGRGNFPPRFSGLQFPNYSSELNVNALELDDSALYLCASSLDRGLETQYFGPGTRLLVL.

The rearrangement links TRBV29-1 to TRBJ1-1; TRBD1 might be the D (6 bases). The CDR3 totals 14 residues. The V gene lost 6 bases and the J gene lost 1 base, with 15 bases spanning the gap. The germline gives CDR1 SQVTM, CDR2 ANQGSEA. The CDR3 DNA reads TGCAGCGTCGAAAAGGACAGCCGGAACACTGAAGCTTTCTTT. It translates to CSVEKDSRNTEAFF.